This TCR beta chain was profiled in a study of CD8+CD57+ T cells in acquired aplastic anemia. Template material for TCR beta VDJ and CDR3 profiling consisted of genomic DNA. TCRdb recomputed calls from the reads with MiXCR, one row per CDR3 protein. Of 74,000 or so distinct CDR3 sequences in the sample, 45% to 55% are singletons; the top ten hold about 8%. Germline V gene lookup returns CDR1 LNHNV and CDR2 YYDKDF (reference sequence). The length of the CDR3 is 14 residues. V lost 1 base and J lost 8, with 12 bases in between. Sequencing used sorted CD4+, CD8+, or CD8+CD57+ T cells (not recorded which) from PBMCs. This chain connects TRBV15 to TRBJ2-1; D is possibly TRBD1 (6 bases). The sequence derives from a human donor in good health, serving as a control. This chain's CDR3 is CATSRGTGIDEQFF. The CDR3 DNA sequence: TGTGCCACCAGCAGAGGAACAGGGATCGATGAGCAGTTCTTC.